What follows are 2 T cell receptor beta chains derived from one specimen sequenced in a study of T-cell reconstitution after alpha-beta-depleted transplantation in children. Unique molecular identifiers were used to barcode this TCRbeta library. One entry per CDR3 protein results from TCRdb running MiXCR on the PCR reads. The data hold about 610,000 distinct CDR3 sequences, with more than 9% observed a single time. This specimen consisted of PBMCs from the stem cell graft donor, obtained from the stem cell graft. The receptors shown here come from a human donor who donated a stem cell graft to a child with acute myeloid leukemia.

This clonotype showed up just a few times. The chain recombines TRBV12-3 or TRBV12-4 with TRBJ1-5, with no clear D. Trimming took 4 bases from V and 4 from J, leaving 11 bases between them. The CDR3 consists of 14 residues. The CDR3 sequence: CASSSPTTNQPQHF. For the CDR3, the DNA is TGTGCCAGCAGTTCCCCGACAACGAATCAGCCCCAGCATTTT.

This clonotype was seen more than once but under ten times. V usage is TRBV20-1 and J usage is TRBJ1-1, with D perhaps TRBD1 (6 bases). The CDR3 is made up of 14 amino acids. The germline gives CDR1 DFQATT, CDR2 SNEGSKA (reference sequence). V lost 6 bases to trimming and J lost 3 bases, with 17 bases between them. The CDR3 loop is CSAPWGGADTEAFF. In DNA form, the CDR3 reads TGCAGTGCGCCCTGGGGGGGCGCAGACACTGAAGCTTTCTTT.